This T cell receptor (beta chain) comes out of a study of glioma-infiltrating T cells after dendritic cell vaccination. Across the study: Between 2003 and 2012, patients got autologous tumor lysate-pulsed dendritic cell vaccines.

PBMC were collected before vaccination, two weeks after the third vaccination, and at progression. TCRdb's copy holds only in-frame clones and misses some; the assay was immunoSEQ multiplex PCR. The table has roughly 98,000 clones, about nine tenths seen once. Study conclusions and caveats: Only a small number of patients had complete blood and tumor samples.

There are a few counts of this clone. Its specificity is unknown. The junction had 15 bases not matched to a gene; V was cut back by 2 bases and J by 3 bases. CDR1 LGHNA and CDR2 YSLEER come from the germline V gene. CDR3 length: 18 amino acids. The sample consisted of blood, taken before dendritic cell vaccination. The sequence derives from a human donor with glioblastoma. The J gene is TRBJ2-7, the V gene TRBV4-3, with 8 bases lining up with TRBD1. The CDR3 bases are TGCGCCAGCAGCCAAAGGTTATGGGCAAGACAGGGGAACTACGAGCAGTACTTC. Translation: CASSQRLWARQGNYEQYF.